This TCR beta chain was recorded in a study of PD-L1 blockade in urothelial cancer. Across the whole study: In the patient group, twenty-five of 29 were males with bladder-origin urothelial cancer. Specimens of blood held a median count of approximately 150,000 T cells.

Time point noted: peripheral blood 6 weeks after treatment start. Locally advanced or metastatic urothelial carcinoma was present in patients. Every PCR was spiked with synthetic TCR analog templates. Method: immunoSEQ multiplex PCR; TCRdb's copy keeps in-frame clones and lacks some. The sample yields some 110,000 clones, around 93% seen once. The CDR3 is 17 amino acids. Germline assignment: CDR1 MNHEY and CDR2 SMNVEV (reference sequence). Germline trimming cut 6 bases from V and 2 bases from J; bases unmatched to any gene: 12. The receptor's source is a man aged 60 to 69 with urothelial cancer. This chain links TRBV27 with TRBJ1-5; TRBD1 matches at 8 bases. The sequences come from PBMCs, collected around atezolizumab (anti-PD-L1) treatment. CDR3 region: CASREQGVGLRNQPQHF. DNA of the CDR3: TGTGCCAGCAGAGAACAGGGGGTCGGACTACGCAATCAGCCCCAGCATTTT.